The count of the clone carrying this TCR beta chain is one. The antigen remains unidentified. The data belong to a study of OX40 agonist ivuxolimab in advanced cancers. Germline values: CDR1 MNHEY, CDR2 SMNVEV (reference sequence). V lost 0 bases and J 2 bases, leaving 13 bases between the germline ends. The CDR3 consists of 16 residues. Only in-frame clones appear in the TCRdb table, and some are missing; sequencing was by immunoSEQ multiplex PCR. The sample comprises under 65,000 clones, roughly nine tenths of which are singletons, and about 19% rests with the top ten. Whole-study results and caveats: Clonal expansion by week 6 occurred in CD4+ and CD8+ blood T cells (at 0.1 to 3.0 mg/kg). Part of the nonresponder group also had normalized T-cell clonal expansion that was low.

The specimen was CD4+ or CD8+ T cells sorted from blood, collected in a trial of the OX40 agonist ivuxolimab. The origin of this receptor is an adult with an advanced solid tumor such as melanoma, head and neck, liver or kidney cancer. The rearrangement links TRBV27 to TRBJ1-2, with TRBD1 as a possible D gene (5 bases). The CDR3 DNA sequence: TGTGCCAGCAGTTTATCGATGAGGGGACCCAACTATGGCTACACCTTC. Translation: CASSLSMRGPNYGYTF.